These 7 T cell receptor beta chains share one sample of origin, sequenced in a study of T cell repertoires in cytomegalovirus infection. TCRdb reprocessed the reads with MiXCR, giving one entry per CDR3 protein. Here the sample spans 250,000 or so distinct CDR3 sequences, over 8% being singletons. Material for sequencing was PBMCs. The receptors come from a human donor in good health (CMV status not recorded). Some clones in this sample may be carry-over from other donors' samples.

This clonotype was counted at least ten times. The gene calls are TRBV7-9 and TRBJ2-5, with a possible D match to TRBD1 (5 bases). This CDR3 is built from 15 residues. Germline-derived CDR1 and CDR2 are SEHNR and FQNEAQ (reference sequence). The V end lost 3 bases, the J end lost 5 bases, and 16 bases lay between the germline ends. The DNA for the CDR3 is TGTGCCAGCAGCTTGGCCCTAGGGGTGTCGGAGACCCAGTACTTC. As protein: CASSLALGVSETQYF.

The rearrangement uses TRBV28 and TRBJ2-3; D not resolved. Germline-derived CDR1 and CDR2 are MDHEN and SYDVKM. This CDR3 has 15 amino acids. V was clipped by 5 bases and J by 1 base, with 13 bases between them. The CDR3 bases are TGTGCCAGCAGTCCCCCGCAGTGGGGCACAGATACGCAGTATTTT. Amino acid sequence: CASSPPQWGTDTQYF.

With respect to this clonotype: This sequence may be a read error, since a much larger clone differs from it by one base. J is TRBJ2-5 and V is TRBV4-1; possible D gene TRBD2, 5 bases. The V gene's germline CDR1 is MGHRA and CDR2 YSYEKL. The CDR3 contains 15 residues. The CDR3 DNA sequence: TGTGCCAGCGGCCAAGAACACCAGTTACAAGAGACCCAGTACTTC. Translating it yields CASGQEHQLQETQYF.

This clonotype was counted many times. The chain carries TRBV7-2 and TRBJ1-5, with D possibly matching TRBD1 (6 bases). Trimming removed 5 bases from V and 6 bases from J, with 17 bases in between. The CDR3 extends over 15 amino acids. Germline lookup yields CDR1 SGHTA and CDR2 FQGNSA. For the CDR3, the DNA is TGTGCCAGCAGCCTCAAGACAGGATGGGGTCAGCCCCAGCATTTT. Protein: CASSLKTGWGQPQHF.

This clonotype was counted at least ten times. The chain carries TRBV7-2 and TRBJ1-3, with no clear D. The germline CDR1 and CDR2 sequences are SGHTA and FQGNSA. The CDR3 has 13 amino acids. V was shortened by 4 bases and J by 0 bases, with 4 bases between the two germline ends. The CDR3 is CASSSGSGNTIYF. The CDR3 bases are TGTGCCAGCAGCTCGGGCTCTGGAAACACCATATATTTT.

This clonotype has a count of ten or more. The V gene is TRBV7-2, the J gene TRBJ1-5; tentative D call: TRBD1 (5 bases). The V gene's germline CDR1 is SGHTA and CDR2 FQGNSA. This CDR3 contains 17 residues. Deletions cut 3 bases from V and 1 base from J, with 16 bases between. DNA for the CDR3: TGTGCCAGCAGCTTGTCCCCCGCAGGGCGGAGCAATCAGCCCCAGCATTTT. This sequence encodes CASSLSPAGRSNQPQHF.

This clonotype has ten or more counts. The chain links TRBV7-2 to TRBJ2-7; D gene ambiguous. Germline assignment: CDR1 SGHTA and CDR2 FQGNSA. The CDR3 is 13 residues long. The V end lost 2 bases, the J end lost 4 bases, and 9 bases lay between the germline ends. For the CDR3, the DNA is TGTGCCAGCAGCTTATATATGGGTTACGAGCAGTACTTC. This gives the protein CASSLYMGYEQYF.